This record covers a single T cell receptor (beta chain). Compared with germline, one end of the junction differs, possibly owing to a read error. The protocol was immunoSEQ multiplex PCR, while the TCRdb copy is restricted to in-frame clones and leaves out a portion. This repertoire shows about 1.5 million clones, 95% to 97% found once; its top ten account for over 1%. This specimen comes from a study of shared clonotypes between healthy human individuals. Per germline, CDR1 MGHRA and CDR2 YSYEKL. The CDR3 consists of 14 residues. This TCR was sampled from a man aged 25-45 years in good health. Material for sequencing was naive CD4+ T cells sorted from blood. Stated subset: CD45RA+ positively selected. The chain couples TRBV4-1 to TRBJ1-4; 7 bases match TRBD1. The CDR3 region has the DNA TGCGCCAGCAGCCACCCTGGACGGGACAGTCGTCTTGTTTTT. Its translation: CASSHPGRDSRLVF.